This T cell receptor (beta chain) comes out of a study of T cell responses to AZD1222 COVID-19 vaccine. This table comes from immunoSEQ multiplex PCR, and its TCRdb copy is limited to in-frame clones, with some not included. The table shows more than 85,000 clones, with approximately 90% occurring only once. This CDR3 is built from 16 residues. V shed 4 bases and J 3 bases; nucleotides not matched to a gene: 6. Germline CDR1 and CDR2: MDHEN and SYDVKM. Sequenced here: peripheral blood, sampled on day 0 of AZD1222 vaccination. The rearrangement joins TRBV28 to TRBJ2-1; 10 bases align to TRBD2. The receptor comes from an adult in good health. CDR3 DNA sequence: TGTGCCAGCAGTTCCCGGACTAGCGGACTCTACAATGAGCAGTTCTTC. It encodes CASSSRTSGLYNEQFF.